Listed here are 30 T cell receptor beta chains from one sample, sequenced in a study of Ad26.COV2.S vaccination and SARS-CoV-2 variants. The treatment denotes: around 19 received Ad26.COV2.S at low or high dose, single or two shots; about 5 received placebo; per-sample allocation not given. Sample collection was performed on day 63 after the first vaccine or placebo injection. Assay: immunoSEQ multiplex PCR; the TCRdb copy retains only in-frame clones and omits some. The table has 440,000 or so clones, 90% seen once. Sequencing was performed on peripheral blood, taken in a trial of Ad26.COV2.S vaccine versus placebo. The receptor set was obtained from a person aged 18-65 years who received the Ad26.COV2.S COVID-19 vaccine or a placebo.

This clone appeared a single time. The chain recombines TRBV27 with TRBJ2-2; either TRBD1 or TRBD2 may fit D (6 bases each). CDR1 is MNHEY, CDR2 SMNVEV, per germline (reference sequence). The CDR3 runs 13 residues. V was clipped by 11 bases and J by 7 bases, with 17 bases between them. CDR3: CAASPGAGGELFF. In DNA, the CDR3 is TGTGCCGCGAGCCCGGGGGCCGGCGGGGAGCTGTTTTTT.

The chain has TRBV27 and TRBJ2-7; the match to TRBD1 covers 8 bases. The CDR3 covers 15 residues. V was clipped by 0 bases and J by 4 bases; unmatched bases: 5. CDR1 and CDR2 (germline): MNHEY, SMNVEV (reference sequence). The CDR3 spells CASSLSWTGFYEQYF. The CDR3 DNA reads TGTGCCAGCAGTTTATCCTGGACAGGGTTTTACGAGCAGTACTTC.

The V and J genes are TRBV6-5 and TRBJ2-7; D is undetermined. Trimming cost V 2 bases and J 5 bases, with 13 bases left between them. The germline V gene has CDR1 MNHEY and CDR2 SVGAGI. The CDR3 has 14 amino acids. The CDR3 nucleotides read TGTGCCAGCAGTTACGCGTACCTAAATGACGAGCAGTACTTC. Its protein product is CASSYAYLNDEQYF.

The chain has TRBV10-1 and TRBJ2-7; 8 bases match TRBD1. The CDR3 totals 16 residues. Germline assignment: CDR1 WNHNN and CDR2 SYGVQD (reference sequence). Trimming removed 5 bases from V and 3 bases from J; junction bases left unmatched: 12. CDR3 coding DNA: TGCGCCAGCAGTAATACCCCCGACAGGGGCAACTACGAGCAGTACTTC. Its translation: CASSNTPDRGNYEQYF.

The chain has TRBV29-1 and TRBJ2-2, with 7 bases aligning to TRBD1. J was trimmed by 4 bases and V by 4 bases; bases with no gene match: 6. The germline CDR1 and CDR2 sequences are SQVTM and ANQGSEA. The CDR3 extends over 14 amino acids. CDR3 sequence reads: CSVVTGVSTGELFF. CDR3 in DNA: TGCAGCGTTGTCACAGGGGTCAGCACCGGGGAGCTGTTTTTT.

This chain joins TRBV7-3 and TRBJ2-1; 8 nucleotides align to TRBD2. The CDR3 contains 15 residues. Per germline, CDR1 SGHTA and CDR2 FQGTGA. V gave up 1 base and J gave up 7 bases; unmatched junction bases: 6. CDR3: CASSLIRGRRNEQFF. The CDR3 region has the DNA TGTGCCAGCAGCTTAATTCGCGGGAGGCGTAATGAGCAGTTCTTC.

CDR3: CATFGRTGEGYNEQFF. The CDR3 DNA is TGTGCCACCTTCGGTAGGACAGGGGAAGGCTACAATGAGCAGTTCTTC. The chain links TRBV15 to TRBJ2-1; the match to TRBD1 covers 9 bases. Losses at the gene ends were 8 bases for V and 3 bases for J; bases not matched to a gene: 11. The CDR3 extends over 16 amino acids. Per the germline V gene, CDR1 is LNHNV and CDR2 is YYDKDF (reference sequence). Drawing the rest from reference TRBV15 and TRBJ2-1, the complete variable domain is DAMVIQNPRYQVTQFGKPVTLSCSQTLNHNVMYWYQQKSSQAPKLLFHYYDKDFNNEADTPDNFQSRRPNTSFCFLDIRSPGLGDTAMYLCATFGRTGEGYNEQFFGPGTRLTVL.

In its sample, this clone was seen once. The rearrangement uses TRBV2 and TRBJ2-1; a possible D gene is TRBD2 (7 bases). Trimming removed 3 bases from V and 3 bases from J, with 21 bases in between. Germline CDR1 SNHLY, CDR2 FYNNEI. There are 18 residues in the CDR3. CDR3 DNA sequence: TGTGCCAGCAGTGACCCGGGGGGCAGGGGACTTTTCTACAATGAGCAGTTCTTC. This sequence encodes CASSDPGGRGLFYNEQFF.

The J gene is TRBJ1-6, the V gene TRBV28; D is perhaps TRBD1 (6 bases). The CDR3 has 15 residues. The germline CDR1 and CDR2 sequences are MDHEN and SYDVKM. Trimming took off 8 bases at V and 0 bases at J, with 11 bases between the two ends. This CDR3 is CASLQGISYNSPLHF. DNA for the CDR3: TGTGCCAGCCTACAGGGTATCTCCTATAATTCACCCCTCCACTTT. The full variable domain, rest sourced from reference TRBV28 and TRBJ1-6, is DVKVTQSSRYLVKRTGEKVFLECVQDMDHENMFWYRQDPGLGLRLIYFSYDVKMKEKGDIPEGYSVSREKKERFSLILESASTNQTSMYLCASLQGISYNSPLHFGNGTRLTVT.

The chain employs TRBV2 and TRBJ2-7; TRBD2 aligns across 9 bases. V was pared by 6 bases and J by 4 bases, with 7 bases of the junction left unmatched. The CDR3 extends over 14 amino acids. Per germline, CDR1 SNHLY and CDR2 FYNNEI. CDR3 sequence (DNA): TGTGCCAGCAGCGGGGAGGGACTAGCTTACGAGCAGTACTTC. It specifies CASSGEGLAYEQYF.

This clone was seen once. The V and J genes are TRBV28 and TRBJ2-1; perhaps TRBD2 as D (5 bases). The CDR3 runs to 12 residues. Germline V CDR1 and CDR2: MDHEN, SYDVKM. The V end lost 5 bases, the J end lost 9 bases, and 11 bases lay between the germline ends. The CDR3: CASSVAGVEQFF. The CDR3 region has the DNA TGTGCCAGCAGTGTCGCCGGGGTTGAGCAGTTCTTC.

This chain uses TRBV10-3 with TRBJ2-5, with 7 bases identical to TRBD2. In germline, CDR1 is ENHRY, CDR2 SYGVKD. V lost 6 bases and J lost 2; bases outside the gene matches: 6. CDR3 length: 14 residues. In DNA, the CDR3 is TGTGCCATCAGGAAGCGGGACGAGCAAGAGACCCAGTACTTC. It yields the protein CAIRKRDEQETQYF.

This clone was detected a few times. This sample includes further DNA sequences coding for the same CDR3. The CDR3: CASSLSTVNTEAFF. The CDR3 DNA sequence: TGTGCCAGCAGCTTATCTACCGTGAACACTGAAGCTTTCTTT. This chain uses TRBV7-9 with TRBJ1-1; unclear D gene. V dropped 2 bases and J dropped 0 bases, with 7 bases sitting between them. The CDR3 runs 14 residues. The germline CDR1 and CDR2 sequences are SEHNR and FQNEAQ (reference sequence).

The chain is built from TRBV5-1 and TRBJ1-1, with D hard to call. The CDR3 has 14 residues. V was cut by 3 bases and J by 0 bases, with 9 bases left in between. Germline V gene sequence: CDR1 SGHRS, CDR2 YFSETQ. CDR3 residues: CASSSPKLNTEAFF. The CDR3, as DNA: TGCGCCAGCAGCTCGCCCAAGTTGAACACTGAAGCTTTCTTT.

V and J are TRBV7-3 and TRBJ2-3; maybe TRBD2 (6 bases). The CDR3 runs to 16 residues. CDR1 and CDR2 (germline): SGHTA, FQGTGA. V was trimmed by 5 bases and J by 2 bases, leaving 17 bases between them. In DNA form, the CDR3 reads TGTGCCAGCAGCCTCGGGACTTCCTTTAACACAGATACGCAGTATTTT. Translated: CASSLGTSFNTDTQYF. Together with reference TRBV7-3 and TRBJ2-3, the CDR3 gives the full variable domain: GAGVSQTPSNKVTEKGKYVELRCDPISGHTALYWYRQSLGQGPEFLIYFQGTGAADDSGLPNDRFFAVRPEGSVSTLKIQRTERGDSAVYLCASSLGTSFNTDTQYFGPGTRLTVL.

This clone was picked up a small number of times. This chain joins TRBV18 and TRBJ1-3, with a weak D call TRBD1 (5 bases). Germline V gene data show CDR1 as KGHSH and CDR2 as LQKENI. The CDR3 consists of 16 residues. V gave up 3 bases and J gave up 1 base, with 13 bases separating them. The CDR3 loop is CASSPGKQVSGNTIYF. In nucleotides, the CDR3 is TGTGCCAGCTCACCCGGGAAACAGGTTTCTGGAAACACCATATATTTT.

V and J are TRBV5-1 and TRBJ1-2; no firm D call. Germline loops: CDR1 SGHRS, CDR2 YFSETQ. The CDR3 has 16 residues. V dropped 0 bases and J dropped 1 base, with 13 bases sitting between them. CDR3 sequence: CASSLEPGRSNYGYTF. CDR3 DNA: TGCGCCAGCAGCTTGGAGCCGGGCCGAAGTAACTATGGCTACACCTTC. Full variable domain (rest looked up from reference TRBV5-1 and TRBJ1-2): KAGVTQTPRYLIKTRGQQVTLSCSPISGHRSVSWYQQTPGQGLQFLFEYFSETQRNKGNFPGRFSGRQFSNSRSEMNVSTLELGDSALYLCASSLEPGRSNYGYTFGSGTRLTVV.

The chain employs TRBV12-3 or TRBV12-4 and TRBJ2-7; no firm D call. The CDR3 spans 13 residues. Trimming pared 3 bases from V and 2 bases from J, leaving 8 bases between. The CDR3 here is CASSFSPAYEQYF. The CDR3 DNA reads TGTGCCAGCAGTTTTTCACCAGCCTACGAGCAGTACTTC.

The rearrangement links TRBV6-5 to TRBJ2-5; 11 nucleotides agree with TRBD2. Germline-derived CDR1 and CDR2 are MNHEY and SVGAGI. V dropped 8 bases and J dropped 7; count of bases not matched to a gene: 12. This CDR3 contains 15 residues. CDR3 bases: TGTGCCAGCGCAACTACTAGCGGGAGCAGGGTGACCCAGTACTTC. Amino acids: CASATTSGSRVTQYF.

V and J are TRBV27 and TRBJ2-7, with unresolved D. CDR1 is MNHEY, CDR2 SMNVEV, per germline (reference sequence). This CDR3 has 13 residues. V was pared by 3 bases and J by 5 bases, with 11 bases between. CDR3 loop: CASSFLGYDEQYF. In nucleotides, the CDR3 is TGTGCCAGCAGTTTCTTGGGGTACGACGAGCAGTACTTC.

The chain is built from TRBV11-2 and TRBJ2-7; D might be TRBD2 (5 bases). Trimming took off 1 base at V and 3 bases at J, with 7 bases between the two ends. This CDR3 is built from 13 residues. Germline loops: CDR1 SGHAT, CDR2 FQNNGV. CDR3 DNA sequence: TGTGCCAGCAGCTTAGGGACTGGCTACGAGCAGTACTTC. Translated, it gives CASSLGTGYEQYF. Variable domain in full (rest from reference TRBV11-2 and TRBJ2-7): EAGVAQSPRYKIIEKRQSVAFWCNPISGHATLYWYQQILGQGPKLLIQFQNNGVVDDSQLPKDRFSAERLKGVDSTLKIQPAKLEDSAVYLCASSLGTGYEQYFGPGTRLTVT.

V and J are TRBV28 and TRBJ1-1, with no clear D. The CDR3 consists of 14 residues. Per the germline V gene, CDR1 is MDHEN and CDR2 is SYDVKM. Trimming left V 2 bases short and J 5 bases short, with 12 bases between. The CDR3 is CASSLQILRTEAFF. CDR3 nucleotide sequence: TGTGCCAGCAGTTTACAAATTCTGAGGACTGAAGCTTTCTTT. The whole variable domain, remainder taken from reference TRBV28 and TRBJ1-1, is DVKVTQSSRYLVKRTGEKVFLECVQDMDHENMFWYRQDPGLGLRLIYFSYDVKMKEKGDIPEGYSVSREKKERFSLILESASTNQTSMYLCASSLQILRTEAFFGQGTRLTVV.

The chain is built from TRBV6-5 and TRBJ2-3, with 10 bases identical to TRBD1. CDR1 and CDR2 (germline): MNHEY, SVGAGI. The V and J ends lost 2 bases and 4 bases, in that order; junction bases with no gene match: 3. The CDR3 runs to 15 residues. CDR3 nucleotide sequence: TGTGCCAGCAGTTACGGACAGGGGGGGTCAGATACGCAGTATTTT. It translates to CASSYGQGGSDTQYF.

This clone was found once. The chain carries TRBV30 and TRBJ2-2, with D possibly TRBD1 on 6 matching bases. From germline, CDR1 is GTSNPN and CDR2 SVGIG (reference sequence). Trimming cost V 3 bases and J 0 bases, with 8 bases left between them. There are 14 residues in the CDR3. CDR3 residues: CAWRGTTNTGELFF. DNA of the CDR3: TGTGCCTGGAGGGGGACAACGAACACCGGGGAGCTGTTTTTT.

The gene calls are TRBV4-3 and TRBJ1-5; D ambiguous. V was trimmed by 4 bases and J by 4 bases, leaving 8 bases between them. Germline V gives CDR1 LGHNA, CDR2 YSLEER. CDR3 size: 13 residues. CDR3: CASSRSENQPQHF. DNA of the CDR3: TGCGCCAGCAGCCGCTCCGAAAATCAGCCCCAGCATTTT.

The rearrangement links TRBV19 to TRBJ1-1; no firm D call. Trimming pared 0 bases from V and 0 bases from J, leaving 14 bases between. CDR3 length: 17 amino acids. Germline V CDR1 and CDR2: LNHDA, SQIVND (reference sequence). CDR3 nucleotides: TGTGCCAGTAGTATAGATCTATATGAGGAGGTGAACACTGAAGCTTTCTTT. Its protein is CASSIDLYEEVNTEAFF. Combining the CDR3 with reference TRBV19 and TRBJ1-1 gives the whole variable domain DGGITQSPKYLFRKEGQNVTLSCEQNLNHDAMYWYRQDPGQGLRLIYYSQIVNDFQKGDIAEGYSVSREKKESFPLTVTSAQKNPTAFYLCASSIDLYEEVNTEAFFGQGTRLTVV.

The CDR3 sequence is CASSYRTSGAYEQYF. CDR3 DNA: TGTGCCAGCAGTTACCGGACTAGCGGGGCCTACGAGCAGTACTTC. This rearrangement joins TRBV6-2 or TRBV6-3 to TRBJ2-7, with 12 bases aligning to TRBD2. Per germline, CDR1 MNHEY and CDR2 SVGEGT. The ends lost 2 bases at V and 2 bases at J; junction bases unmatched: 1. CDR3 length: 15 amino acids.

The chain is built from TRBV7-2 and TRBJ2-3; TRBD2 matches 10 bases. Trimming took 4 bases from V and 2 from J; bases not matched to a gene: 9. This CDR3 region has 17 residues. The germline CDR1 and CDR2 sequences are SGHTA and FQGNSA. The CDR3 DNA follows: TGTGCCAGCAGCTCTACCTTACTAGCGGGGCTCACAGATACGCAGTATTTT. Its protein is CASSSTLLAGLTDTQYF.

The chain employs TRBV18 and TRBJ2-7, with D tentatively TRBD1 or TRBD2 (5 bases each). Trimming removed 0 bases at V and 2 bases at J, with 14 bases between. Per germline, CDR1 KGHSH and CDR2 LQKENI. The CDR3 has 16 residues. Written as DNA, the CDR3 is TGTGCCAGCTCACCACCGGTACGGGACGGTACCTACGAGCAGTACTTC. Translating gives CASSPPVRDGTYEQYF.

This chain links TRBV28 with TRBJ1-4, with a possible D match to TRBD1 (6 bases). Trimming stripped 5 bases from V and 7 bases from J, with 14 bases between. Germline lookup yields CDR1 MDHEN and CDR2 SYDVKM. This CDR3 contains 14 residues. In DNA, the CDR3 is TGTGCCAGCAGTCCCAACAGGGAGGGTGAAAAACTGTTTTTT. This encodes CASSPNREGEKLFF.